These 32 T cell receptor beta chains originate from one sample sequenced in a study of PD-1 blockade in classical Hodgkin lymphoma. Every patient relapsed after autologous stem cell transplantation, and brentuximab vedotin exposure varied. Assay used: immunoSEQ multiplex PCR; TCRdb lists only in-frame clones, some missing. Among 9,900 or so clones listed, 60% to 85% were seen once. This specimen was peripheral blood mononuclear cells (PBMCs), taken at baseline. These receptors all come from a human donor with classical Hodgkin lymphoma.

This chain connects TRBV18 to TRBJ2-5, with D hard to call. Germline lookup yields CDR1 KGHSH and CDR2 LQKENI. V shed 2 bases and J shed 2 bases, with 12 bases lying between them. The CDR3 runs 15 residues. The CDR3 sequence: CASSPFSQLQETQYF. DNA for the CDR3: TGTGCCAGCTCACCATTTTCACAGTTACAAGAGACCCAGTACTTC.

This chain uses TRBV7-9 with TRBJ2-5; TRBD2 might be the D (5 bases). V lost 1 base, J lost 1 base, and 16 bases lay in between. This CDR3 comprises 17 residues. The germline gives CDR1 SEHNR, CDR2 FQNEAQ (reference sequence). CDR3 loop: CASSLDPRVAPQETQYF. Here the CDR3 DNA reads TGTGCCAGCAGCTTAGACCCTCGGGTAGCGCCCCAAGAGACCCAGTACTTC.

This chain uses TRBV7-7 with TRBJ2-2; D call uncertain. This CDR3 is built from 14 residues. Germline V gene data show CDR1 as SSHAT and CDR2 as FNYEAQ (reference sequence). V was trimmed by 8 bases and J by 7 bases, leaving 17 bases between them. The CDR3 DNA sequence: TGTGCCAGCGCCCCTTCCGAGGTGTACGGGGAGCTGTTTTTT. It specifies CASAPSEVYGELFF.

This clone ranks as medium-sized (0.01 to 0.1%). The chain combines TRBV9 with TRBJ1-4, with TRBD1 matching 8 bases. With 3 bases clipped from V and 8 bases from J, the junction kept 6 bases outside the gene matches. The CDR3 contains 14 residues. The V gene's germline CDR1 is SGDLS and CDR2 YYNGEE. This CDR3 reads CASSETGVGEKLFF. In DNA, the CDR3 is TGTGCCAGCAGCGAGACAGGGGTTGGCGAAAAACTGTTTTTT.

This clone has a single count. The chain uses TRBV10-1 and TRBJ1-2; 9 nucleotides agree with TRBD1. Trimming cost V 5 bases and J 4 bases; bases outside gene matches: 2. The CDR3 has 13 amino acids. Looked up from germline, CDR1 is WNHNN and CDR2 is SYGVQD (reference sequence). In DNA, the CDR3 is TGCGCCAGCAGTCGGGGACAGGGCTATGGCTACACCTTC. Residues: CASSRGQGYGYTF.

V is TRBV5-1 and J is TRBJ2-5; 13 bases align to TRBD2. Germline CDR1 and CDR2: SGHRS and YFSETQ. The V and J ends lost 4 bases and 4 bases, in that order; junction bases with no gene match: 4. The CDR3 has 15 residues. The CDR3 loop is CASSLRLAGGETQYF. The DNA of the CDR3 is TGCGCCAGCAGCCTTAGACTAGCGGGAGGAGAGACCCAGTACTTC.

This clone was counted between two and nine times. This sequence joins TRBV12-5 and TRBJ2-7, with 8 nucleotides matching TRBD1. V shed 6 bases and J 4 bases; nucleotides not matched to a gene: 8. CDR3 length: 14 residues. CDR1 and CDR2 from the germline V gene are LGHNT and FRNRAP. CDR3 bases: TGTGCTAGTGGCCTCTCGACAGGGGTGTACGAGCAGTACTTC. It is translated as CASGLSTGVYEQYF.

The rearrangement joins TRBV10-2 to TRBJ2-1, with D possibly being TRBD2 (6 bases). The CDR3 totals 13 residues. Germline lookup yields CDR1 WSHSY and CDR2 SAAADI. V lost 6 bases and J 6 bases, leaving 12 bases between the germline ends. Written as DNA, the CDR3 is TGCGCCAGCAGACTAGCTGGGAGCAATGAGCAGTTCTTC. It translates to CASRLAGSNEQFF.

This clone has only a few counts. This chain links TRBV7-2 with TRBJ2-1, with TRBD2 identical over 9 bases. Per the germline V gene, CDR1 is SGHTA and CDR2 is FQGNSA. Unmatched junction bases numbered 7, after V lost 7 bases and J lost 0 bases. The CDR3 totals 16 residues. CDR3 in amino acids: CASTLAGPASYNEQFF. The CDR3 DNA is TGTGCCAGCACCCTAGCGGGGCCCGCCTCCTACAATGAGCAGTTCTTC.

The chain uses TRBV4-1 and TRBJ2-7, with 10 nucleotides matching TRBD2. Unmatched junction bases numbered 11, after V lost 4 bases and J lost 2 bases. Germline loops: CDR1 MGHRA, CDR2 YSYEKL. The CDR3 is 17 amino acids. The CDR3 sequence is CASSPLGPSGRTYEQYF. CDR3 sequence (DNA): TGCGCCAGCAGCCCCCTTGGCCCTAGCGGGAGAACCTACGAGCAGTACTTC.

CDR3: CASSPGTPNEKLFF. The CDR3 region has the DNA TGTGCCAGCAGTCCCGGGACACCAAATGAAAAACTGTTTTTT. The chain combines TRBV6-5 with TRBJ1-4, with D perhaps TRBD1 (6 bases). The CDR3 length is 14 residues. Looked up from germline, CDR1 is MNHEY and CDR2 is SVGAGI. V was pared by 5 bases and J by 5 bases, with 12 bases between.

This clone showed up just once. The chain is built from TRBV4-1 and TRBJ2-2; D unclear. This CDR3 is built from 15 residues. With 4 bases removed from V and 1 base from J, the gap between germline ends came to 10 bases. Germline V gene data show CDR1 as MGHRA and CDR2 as YSYEKL. CDR3 coding DNA: TGCGCCAGCAGCCTAGGGCCATTGAACACCGGGGAGCTGTTTTTT. Its protein product is CASSLGPLNTGELFF.

The chain is built from TRBV28 and TRBJ2-7; D is possibly TRBD1 (5 bases). Germline lookup yields CDR1 MDHEN and CDR2 SYDVKM. The CDR3 is made up of 13 amino acids. V lost 5 bases to trimming and J lost 2 bases, with 10 bases between them. The CDR3 DNA reads as TGTGCCAGCAGTACGAGACAGCCCTACGAGCAGTACTTC. It specifies CASSTRQPYEQYF.

The rearrangement uses TRBV5-1 and TRBJ2-2, with a weak D call TRBD2 (6 bases). The V gene's germline CDR1 is SGHRS and CDR2 YFSETQ. The CDR3 length is 13 residues. Trimming took off 4 bases at V and 3 bases at J, with 7 bases between the two ends. CDR3 amino acids: CASSGGDTGELFF. For the CDR3, the DNA is TGCGCCAGCAGCGGAGGGGACACCGGGGAGCTGTTTTTT.

This clone turned up a few times. The gene calls are TRBV4-1 and TRBJ2-7; 10 positions agree with TRBD2. Germline trimming cut 0 bases from V and 7 bases from J; bases unmatched to any gene: 9. Germline lookup yields CDR1 MGHRA and CDR2 YSYEKL. The CDR3 extends over 16 amino acids. CDR3 sequence reads: CASSQDGLAGVGEQYF. As DNA, the CDR3 is TGCGCCAGCAGCCAAGACGGGCTAGCGGGAGTGGGGGAGCAGTACTTC.

The gene calls are TRBV18 and TRBJ2-7, with 11 bases fitting TRBD1. The trim removed 4 bases at V and 3 bases at J, leaving 2 bases unmatched. CDR1 is KGHSH, CDR2 LQKENI, per germline. CDR3 length equals 14 residues. CDR3: CASSQGTGGYEQYF. The CDR3 nucleotides read TGTGCCAGCTCACAGGGGACAGGGGGCTACGAGCAGTACTTC.

This clone has only a few counts. V gene TRBV6-6 combines with J gene TRBJ2-7; 8 nucleotides line up with TRBD2. Looked up from germline, CDR1 is MNHNY and CDR2 is SVGAGI (reference sequence). This CDR3 is 14 amino acids long. The ends lost 4 bases at V and 3 bases at J; junction bases unmatched: 5. DNA for the CDR3: TGTGCCAGCAGTTCGAGCGGGAGTAGCTACGAGCAGTACTTC. Translation: CASSSSGSSYEQYF.

The chain couples TRBV5-6 to TRBJ2-7; TRBD1 is a possible D gene (6 bases). Germline V gene sequence: CDR1 SGHDT, CDR2 YYEEEE. This CDR3 comprises 14 residues. V lost 3 bases and J 2 bases, leaving 12 bases between the germline ends. CDR3 DNA sequence: TGTGCCAGCAGCTGGGCCGGGACACCCTACGAGCAGTACTTC. Protein: CASSWAGTPYEQYF.

The chain links TRBV11-3 to TRBJ1-5; 8 nucleotides agree with TRBD1. The CDR3 length is 18 residues. The V gene's germline CDR1 is SGHNT and CDR2 YENEEA. J lost 2 bases, V lost 6 bases, and 15 bases had no gene match. CDR3 DNA: TGTGCCAGCAGTAAAGTCAGGGGGCGCTTTCTGGGCAATCAGCCCCAGCATTTT. Its translation is CASSKVRGRFLGNQPQHF.

The V gene is TRBV6-1, the J gene TRBJ2-1; 9 bases fit TRBD1. V was clipped by 6 bases and J by 9 bases; unmatched bases: 12. The CDR3 covers 15 residues. CDR1 MNHNS and CDR2 SASEGT come from the germline V gene. CDR3 loop: CASRARDREYGEQFF. DNA of the CDR3: TGTGCCAGCAGGGCCCGGGACAGGGAGTATGGTGAGCAGTTCTTC.

The CDR3 DNA reads as TGCGCCAGCAGCCAAGTCCCGTCGAGGGCGAACACCGGGGAGCTGTTTTTT. Translation: CASSQVPSRANTGELFF. The chain uses TRBV4-1 and TRBJ2-2; possibly TRBD2 for D (5 bases). CDR3 length equals 17 residues. Germline CDR1 is MGHRA and CDR2 is YSYEKL. V was clipped by 1 base and J by 0 bases, with 12 bases between them.

The chain employs TRBV19 and TRBJ2-5; D is possibly TRBD2 (6 bases). This CDR3 is 15 amino acids long. CDR1 is LNHDA, CDR2 SQIVND, per germline (reference sequence). V lost 1 base and J 1 base, leaving 10 bases between the germline ends. The CDR3 nucleotides read TGTGCCAGTAGTATAGGGGGGGACGTCCAAGAGACCCAGTACTTC. This codes for CASSIGGDVQETQYF.

The CDR3 is CASSVLGPNEQFF. DNA of the CDR3: TGTGCCAGTAGTGTATTAGGGCCTAATGAGCAGTTCTTC. J is TRBJ2-1 and V is TRBV19; D unresolved. The CDR3 is 13 residues long. V shed 5 bases and J shed 7 bases, with 12 bases lying between them. Germline CDR1 and CDR2: LNHDA and SQIVND (reference sequence). The full variable domain, with the rest looked up from reference TRBV19 and TRBJ2-1, is DGGITQSPKYLFRKEGQNVTLSCEQNLNHDAMYWYRQDPGQGLRLIYYSQIVNDFQKGDIAEGYSVSREKKESFPLTVTSAQKNPTAFYLCASSVLGPNEQFFGPGTRLTVL.

This chain links TRBV6-4 with TRBJ1-1, with a tentative D call TRBD1 (6 bases). The length of the CDR3 is 13 residues. CDR1 and CDR2 (germline): MRHNA, SNTAGT. V dropped 3 bases and J dropped 1 base, with 6 bases sitting between them. The CDR3 here is CASSEGANTEAFF. The CDR3 coding sequence is TGTGCCAGCAGTGAGGGGGCGAACACTGAAGCTTTCTTT.

CDR3 loop: CASSLAASGSPSRNEQFF. CDR3 sequence (DNA): TGTGCCAGCAGCTTGGCCGCTAGCGGGAGCCCCTCCCGGAATGAGCAGTTCTTC. V gene TRBV5-6 combines with J gene TRBJ2-1; 10 positions match TRBD2. The junction had 13 bases not matched to a gene; V was cut back by 0 bases and J by 7 bases. This CDR3 has 18 amino acids. Germline CDR1 reads SGHDT; CDR2 reads YYEEEE.

This clone is classed as medium-sized (0.01 to 0.1%). This rearrangement joins TRBV6-6 to TRBJ1-2; 8 bases line up with TRBD1. Germline V lookup: CDR1 MNHNY, CDR2 SVGAGI (reference sequence). With 5 bases clipped from V and 7 bases from J, the junction kept 6 bases outside the gene matches. The CDR3 extends over 13 amino acids. CDR3 residues: CASSQGQGCGYTF. The CDR3 DNA reads as TGTGCCAGCAGTCAAGGACAGGGCTGTGGCTACACCTTC.

The chain carries TRBV18 and TRBJ1-1, with 8 bases matching TRBD1. Trimming cost V 8 bases and J 4 bases; bases outside gene matches: 3. CDR3 size: 12 residues. Germline lookup yields CDR1 KGHSH and CDR2 LQKENI. The CDR3 protein is CASTQGVTEAFF. Written as DNA, the CDR3 is TGTGCCAGCACACAGGGGGTCACTGAAGCTTTCTTT. Supplemented by reference TRBV18 and TRBJ1-1, the full variable domain reads NAGVMQNPRHLVRRRGQEARLRCSPMKGHSHVYWYRQLPEEGLKFMVYLQKENIIDESGMPKERFSAEFPKEGPSILRIQQVVRGDSAAYFCASTQGVTEAFFGQGTRLTVV.

The chain employs TRBV27 and TRBJ2-2, with TRBD2 identical over 7 bases. Germline V gene lookup returns CDR1 MNHEY and CDR2 SMNVEV (reference sequence). Trimming took 2 bases from V and 4 from J; bases not matched to a gene: 4. CDR3 length: 15 residues. As DNA, the CDR3 is TGTGCCAGCAGTTTAAGCGGGACCGGCACCGGGGAGCTGTTTTTT. Residues: CASSLSGTGTGELFF.

The sample holds one count of this clone. The rearrangement uses TRBV6-6 and TRBJ2-2; TRBD2 aligns across 10 bases. Unmatched junction bases numbered 4, after V lost 5 bases and J lost 4 bases. Per the germline V gene, CDR1 is MNHNY and CDR2 is SVGAGI (reference sequence). The CDR3 is 15 amino acids. CDR3 nucleotide sequence: TGTGCCAGCAGTGTAGCGGGAGGCCGCACCGGGGAGCTGTTTTTT. Its translation: CASSVAGGRTGELFF.

CDR3 nucleotide sequence: TGTGCCAGCAGCCACCCCCTAGCGGGAGGACCCTACGAGCAGTACTTC. Translating gives CASSHPLAGGPYEQYF. The rearrangement joins TRBV4-2 to TRBJ2-7; TRBD2 matches 11 bases. CDR3 size: 16 residues. Germline CDR1 reads LGHNA; CDR2 reads YNFKEQ. Losses at the gene ends were 3 bases for V and 2 bases for J; bases not matched to a gene: 6.

The chain is built from TRBV4-1 and TRBJ2-7, with D tentatively TRBD2 (5 bases). The length of the CDR3 is 17 residues. V lost 0 bases and J lost 1, with 16 bases in between. Germline CDR1 MGHRA, CDR2 YSYEKL. The CDR3 coding sequence is TGCGCCAGCAGCCAAGATCCCTACGGCGAGGGATCCTACGAGCAGTACTTC. Translation gives CASSQDPYGEGSYEQYF.

This clone was detected a few times. This sequence joins TRBV9 and TRBJ1-2; D gene unclear. The V end lost 3 bases, the J end lost 6 bases, and 9 bases lay between the germline ends. CDR3 length: 12 amino acids. Germline lookup yields CDR1 SGDLS and CDR2 YYNGEE. CDR3 sequence: CASSEYPDGYTF. In DNA, the CDR3 is TGTGCCAGCAGCGAATACCCGGATGGCTACACCTTC.